This T cell receptor beta chain comes out of a study of regulatory T cells in long-lasting Graves disease. This CDR3 comprises 17 residues. Germline V gene lookup returns CDR1 DFQATT and CDR2 SNEGSKA (reference sequence). V gave up 4 bases and J gave up 2 bases; unmatched junction bases: 11. Time point denoted: newly diagnosed GD, antithyroid drugs for less than 3 months. PBMC-derived RNA was used for the TCR library. In each case, Graves' disease was diagnosed per American Thyroid Association guidelines. According to the study, TCR beta libraries were built with iRepertoire HTBI primers and CDR3-region Arm-PCR. Using its own MiXCR run on the multiplex PCR reads, TCRdb lists one record per CDR3 protein. The repertoire holds about 200,000 distinct CDR3 sequences, approximately 20% seen once, with roughly a fifth in the top ten.

The sequence was obtained from a female donor with Graves disease. V is TRBV20-1 and J is TRBJ2-3; 11 nucleotides agree with TRBD2. The specimen comprised peripheral blood mononuclear cells (PBMCs), sampled at new diagnosis, from a patient treated with antithyroid drugs. The CDR3 loop reads CSATVSGRVGLTDTQYF. As DNA, the CDR3 is TGCAGTGCTACAGTTAGCGGGAGGGTAGGACTCACAGATACGCAGTATTTT.